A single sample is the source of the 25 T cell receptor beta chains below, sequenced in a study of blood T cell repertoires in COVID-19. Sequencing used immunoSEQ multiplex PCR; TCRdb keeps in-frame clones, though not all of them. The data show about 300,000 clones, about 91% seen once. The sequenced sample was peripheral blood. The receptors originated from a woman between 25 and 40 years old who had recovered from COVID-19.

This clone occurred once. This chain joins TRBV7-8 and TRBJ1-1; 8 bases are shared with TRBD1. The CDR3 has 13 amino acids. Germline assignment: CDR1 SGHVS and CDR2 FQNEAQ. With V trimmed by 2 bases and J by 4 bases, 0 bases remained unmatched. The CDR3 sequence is CASSLTGGTEAFF. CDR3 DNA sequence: TGTGCCAGCAGCTTAACAGGGGGCACTGAAGCTTTCTTT.

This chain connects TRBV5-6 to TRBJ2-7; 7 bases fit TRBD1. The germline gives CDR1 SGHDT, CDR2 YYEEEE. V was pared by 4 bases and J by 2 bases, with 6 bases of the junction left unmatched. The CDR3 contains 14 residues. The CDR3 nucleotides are TGTGCCAGCAGCATACTAGGGGGCGCCTACGAGCAGTACTTC. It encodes CASSILGGAYEQYF.

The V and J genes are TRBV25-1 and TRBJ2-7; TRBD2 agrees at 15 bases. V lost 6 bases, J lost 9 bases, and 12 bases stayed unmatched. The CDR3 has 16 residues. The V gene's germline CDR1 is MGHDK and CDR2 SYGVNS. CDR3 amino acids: CASSQPGTSGGFAQYF. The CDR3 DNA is TGTGCCAGCAGCCAACCCGGGACTAGCGGGGGGTTCGCGCAGTACTTC.

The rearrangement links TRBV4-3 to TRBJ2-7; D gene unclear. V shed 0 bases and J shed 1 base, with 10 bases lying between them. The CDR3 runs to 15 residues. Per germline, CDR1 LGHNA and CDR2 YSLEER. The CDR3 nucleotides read TGCGCCAGCAGCCAAGAGGCTAGGCCATCCTACGAGCAGTACTTC. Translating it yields CASSQEARPSYEQYF.

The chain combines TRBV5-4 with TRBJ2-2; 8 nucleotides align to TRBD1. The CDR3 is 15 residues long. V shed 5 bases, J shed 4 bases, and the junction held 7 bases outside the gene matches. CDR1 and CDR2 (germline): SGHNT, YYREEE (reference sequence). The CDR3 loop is CASRLRDRTTGELFF. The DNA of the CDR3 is TGTGCCAGCAGGCTCCGGGACAGGACCACCGGGGAGCTGTTTTTT. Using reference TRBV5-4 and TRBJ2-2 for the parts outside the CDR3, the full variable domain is ETGVTQSPTHLIKTRGQQVTLRCSSQSGHNTVSWYQQALGQGPQFIFQYYREEENGRGNFPPRFSGLQFPNYSSELNVNALELDDSALYLCASRLRDRTTGELFFGEGSRLTVL.

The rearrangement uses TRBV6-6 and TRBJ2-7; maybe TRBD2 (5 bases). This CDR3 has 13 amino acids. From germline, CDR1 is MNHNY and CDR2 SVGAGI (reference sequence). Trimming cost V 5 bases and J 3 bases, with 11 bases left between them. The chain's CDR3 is CASSDPGSYEQYF. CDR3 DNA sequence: TGTGCCAGCAGTGATCCGGGGAGCTACGAGCAGTACTTC.

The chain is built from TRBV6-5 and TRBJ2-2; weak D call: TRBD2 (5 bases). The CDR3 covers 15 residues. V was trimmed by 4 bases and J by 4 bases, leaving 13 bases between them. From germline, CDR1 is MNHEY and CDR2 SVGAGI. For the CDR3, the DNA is TGTGCCAGCAGTTCGAGGGCTGACTCCACCGGGGAGCTGTTTTTT. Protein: CASSSRADSTGELFF.

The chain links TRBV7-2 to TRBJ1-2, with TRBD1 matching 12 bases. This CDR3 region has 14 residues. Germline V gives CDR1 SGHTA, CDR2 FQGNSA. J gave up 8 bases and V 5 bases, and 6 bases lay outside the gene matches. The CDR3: CASSTGTGGLGYTF. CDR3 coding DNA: TGTGCCAGCAGCACTGGGACAGGGGGCTTGGGCTACACCTTC.

The chain's CDR3 is CASSQDPSTNEKLFF. The CDR3 DNA follows: TGCGCCAGCAGCCAAGATCCGTCAACTAATGAAAAACTGTTTTTT. The chain employs TRBV4-1 and TRBJ1-4; the D is unclear. The CDR3 consists of 15 residues. V dropped 0 bases and J dropped 0 bases, with 5 bases sitting between them. The germline gives CDR1 MGHRA, CDR2 YSYEKL.

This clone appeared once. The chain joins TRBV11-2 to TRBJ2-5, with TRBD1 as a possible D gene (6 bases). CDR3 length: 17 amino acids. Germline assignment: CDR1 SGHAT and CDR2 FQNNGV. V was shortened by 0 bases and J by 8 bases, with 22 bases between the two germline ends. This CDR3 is CASSLDGTQFTKRTQYF. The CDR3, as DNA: TGTGCCAGCAGCTTAGATGGGACACAATTTACCAAGAGAACCCAGTACTTC.

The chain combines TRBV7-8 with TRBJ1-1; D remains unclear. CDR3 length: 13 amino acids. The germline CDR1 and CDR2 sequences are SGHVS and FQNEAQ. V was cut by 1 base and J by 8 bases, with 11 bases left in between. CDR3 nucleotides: TGTGCCAGCAGCTTAGGGCAGAACGGGGAAGCTTTCTTT. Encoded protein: CASSLGQNGEAFF. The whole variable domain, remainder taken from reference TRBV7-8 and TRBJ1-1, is GAGVSQSPRYKVAKRGQDVALRCDPISGHVSLFWYQQALGQGPEFLTYFQNEAQLDKSGLPSDRFFAERPEGSVSTLKIQRTQQEDSAVYLCASSLGQNGEAFFGQGTRLTVV.

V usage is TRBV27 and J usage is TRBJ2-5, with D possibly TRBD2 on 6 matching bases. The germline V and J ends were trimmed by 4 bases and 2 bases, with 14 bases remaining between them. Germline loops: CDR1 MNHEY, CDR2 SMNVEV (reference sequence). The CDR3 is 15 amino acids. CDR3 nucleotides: TGTGCCAGCAGTTCTTACGGGGGACCACAAGAGACCCAGTACTTC. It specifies CASSSYGGPQETQYF.

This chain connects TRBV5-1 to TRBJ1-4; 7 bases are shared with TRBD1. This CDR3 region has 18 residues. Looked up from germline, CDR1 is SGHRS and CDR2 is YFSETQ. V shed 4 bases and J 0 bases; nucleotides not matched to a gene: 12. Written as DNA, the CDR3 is TGCGCCAGCAGCGGCGGACAGGAAGATCCGTCAACTAATGAAAAACTGTTTTTT. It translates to CASSGGQEDPSTNEKLFF.

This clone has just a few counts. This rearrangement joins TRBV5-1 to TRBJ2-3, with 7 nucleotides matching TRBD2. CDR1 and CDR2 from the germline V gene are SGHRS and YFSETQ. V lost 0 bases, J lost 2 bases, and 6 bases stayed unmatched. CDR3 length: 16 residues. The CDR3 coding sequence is TGCGCCAGCAGCTTGGCGGCTAGCGGAATCACAGATACGCAGTATTTT. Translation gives CASSLAASGITDTQYF. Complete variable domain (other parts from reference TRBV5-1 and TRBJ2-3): KAGVTQTPRYLIKTRGQQVTLSCSPISGHRSVSWYQQTPGQGLQFLFEYFSETQRNKGNFPGRFSGRQFSNSRSEMNVSTLELGDSALYLCASSLAASGITDTQYFGPGTRLTVL.

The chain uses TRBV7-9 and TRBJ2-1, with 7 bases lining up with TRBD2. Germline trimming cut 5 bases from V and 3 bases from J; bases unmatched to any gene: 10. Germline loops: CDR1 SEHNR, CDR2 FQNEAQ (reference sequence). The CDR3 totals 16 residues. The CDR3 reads CASSALPGLGYNEQFF. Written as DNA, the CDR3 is TGTGCCAGCAGCGCCCTCCCCGGACTAGGCTACAATGAGCAGTTCTTC.

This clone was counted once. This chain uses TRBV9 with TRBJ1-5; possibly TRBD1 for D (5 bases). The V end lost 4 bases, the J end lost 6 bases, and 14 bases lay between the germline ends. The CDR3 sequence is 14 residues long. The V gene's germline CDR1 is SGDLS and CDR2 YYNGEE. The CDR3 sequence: CASSPNAQVQPQHF. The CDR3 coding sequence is TGTGCCAGCAGCCCAAATGCACAGGTTCAGCCCCAGCATTTT.

The CDR3 sequence: CAWSGPIGTEYGYTF. CDR3 bases: TGTGCCTGGAGTGGACCTATTGGGACAGAATATGGCTACACCTTC. The chain couples TRBV30 to TRBJ1-2; 7 positions agree with TRBD1. The CDR3 runs to 15 residues. Trimming took 1 base from V and 5 from J; bases not matched to a gene: 10. CDR1 and CDR2 (germline): GTSNPN, SVGIG (reference sequence).

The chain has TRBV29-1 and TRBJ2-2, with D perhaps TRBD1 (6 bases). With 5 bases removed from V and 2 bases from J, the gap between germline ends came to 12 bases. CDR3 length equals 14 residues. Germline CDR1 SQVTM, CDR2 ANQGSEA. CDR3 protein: CSVQTGINTGELFF. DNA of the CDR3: TGCAGCGTTCAGACAGGAATAAACACCGGGGAGCTGTTTTTT.

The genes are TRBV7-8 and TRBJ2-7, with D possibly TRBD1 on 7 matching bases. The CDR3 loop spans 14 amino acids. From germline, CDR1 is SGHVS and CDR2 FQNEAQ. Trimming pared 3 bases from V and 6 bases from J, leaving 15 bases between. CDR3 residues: CASSLEQGGREQYF. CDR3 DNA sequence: TGTGCCAGCAGCTTGGAGCAGGGGGGCCGCGAGCAGTACTTC.

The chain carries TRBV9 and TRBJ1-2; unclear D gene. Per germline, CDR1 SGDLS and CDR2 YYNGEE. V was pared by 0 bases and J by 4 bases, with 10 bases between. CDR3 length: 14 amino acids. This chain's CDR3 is CASSVGGTPYGYTF. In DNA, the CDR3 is TGTGCCAGCAGCGTAGGAGGCACCCCCTATGGCTACACCTTC.

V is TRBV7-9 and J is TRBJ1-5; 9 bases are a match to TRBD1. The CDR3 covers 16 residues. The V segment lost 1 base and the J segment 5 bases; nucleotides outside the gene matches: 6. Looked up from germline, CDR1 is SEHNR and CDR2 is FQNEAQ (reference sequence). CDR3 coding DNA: TGTGCCAGCAGCTTAGGGACAGGGGCGAGAGATCAGCCCCAGCATTTT. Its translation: CASSLGTGARDQPQHF.

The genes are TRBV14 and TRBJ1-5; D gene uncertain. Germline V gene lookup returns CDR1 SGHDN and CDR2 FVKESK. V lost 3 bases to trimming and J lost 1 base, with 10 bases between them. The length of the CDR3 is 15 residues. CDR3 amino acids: CASSQDGGSNQPQHF. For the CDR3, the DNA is TGTGCCAGCAGCCAGGACGGCGGGAGCAATCAGCCCCAGCATTTT.

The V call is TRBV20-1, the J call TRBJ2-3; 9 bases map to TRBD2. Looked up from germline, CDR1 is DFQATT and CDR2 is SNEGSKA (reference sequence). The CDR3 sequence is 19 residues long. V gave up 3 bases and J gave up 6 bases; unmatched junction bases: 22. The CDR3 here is CSASGSGGGAIGRMDTQYF. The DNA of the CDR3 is TGCAGTGCTAGTGGGTCTGGCGGGGGGGCGATTGGTCGTATGGATACGCAGTATTTT.

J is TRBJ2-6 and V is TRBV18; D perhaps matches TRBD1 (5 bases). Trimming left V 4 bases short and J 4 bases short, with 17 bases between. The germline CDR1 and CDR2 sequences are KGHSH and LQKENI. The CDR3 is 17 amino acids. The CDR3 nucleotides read TGTGCCAGCTCACTTCAGGTCAGGGCGTCGGGGGCCAACGTCCTGACTTTC. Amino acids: CASSLQVRASGANVLTF.

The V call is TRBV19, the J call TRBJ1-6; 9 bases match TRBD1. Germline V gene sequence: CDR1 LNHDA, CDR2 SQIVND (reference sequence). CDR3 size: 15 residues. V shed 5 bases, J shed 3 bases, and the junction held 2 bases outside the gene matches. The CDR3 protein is CASSAGQGYNSPLHF. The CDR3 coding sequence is TGTGCCAGTAGTGCGGGACAGGGCTATAATTCACCCCTCCACTTT.